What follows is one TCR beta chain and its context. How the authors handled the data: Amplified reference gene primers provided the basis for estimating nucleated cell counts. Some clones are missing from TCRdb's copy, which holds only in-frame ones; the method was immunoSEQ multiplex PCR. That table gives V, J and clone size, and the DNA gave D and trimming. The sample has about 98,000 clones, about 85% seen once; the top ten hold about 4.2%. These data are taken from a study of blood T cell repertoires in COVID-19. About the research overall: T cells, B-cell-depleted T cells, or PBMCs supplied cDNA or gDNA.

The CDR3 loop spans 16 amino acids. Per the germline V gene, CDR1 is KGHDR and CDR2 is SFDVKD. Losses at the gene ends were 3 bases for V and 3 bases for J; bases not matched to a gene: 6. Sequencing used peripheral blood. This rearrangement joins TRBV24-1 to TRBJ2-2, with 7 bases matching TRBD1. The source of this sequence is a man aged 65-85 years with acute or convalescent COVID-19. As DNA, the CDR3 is TGTGCCACCAGTGATGAGACAGGGCGGGACACCGGGGAGCTGTTTTTT. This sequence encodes CATSDETGRDTGELFF.